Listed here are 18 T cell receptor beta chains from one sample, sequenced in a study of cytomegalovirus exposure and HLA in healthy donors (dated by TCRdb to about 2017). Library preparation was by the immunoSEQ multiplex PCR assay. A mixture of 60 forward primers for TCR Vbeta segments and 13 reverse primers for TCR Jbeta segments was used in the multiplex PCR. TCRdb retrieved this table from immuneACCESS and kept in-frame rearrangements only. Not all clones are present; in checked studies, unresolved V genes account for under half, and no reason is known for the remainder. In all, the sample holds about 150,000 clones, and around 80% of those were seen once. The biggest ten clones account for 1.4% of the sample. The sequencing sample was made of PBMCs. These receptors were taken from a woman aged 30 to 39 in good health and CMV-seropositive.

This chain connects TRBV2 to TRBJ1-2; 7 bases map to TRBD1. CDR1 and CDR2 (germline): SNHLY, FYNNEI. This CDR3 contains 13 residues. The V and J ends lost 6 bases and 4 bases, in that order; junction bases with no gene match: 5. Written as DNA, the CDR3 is TGTGCCAGCAGGCCGGGACAGATCTATGGCTACACCTTC. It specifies CASRPGQIYGYTF.

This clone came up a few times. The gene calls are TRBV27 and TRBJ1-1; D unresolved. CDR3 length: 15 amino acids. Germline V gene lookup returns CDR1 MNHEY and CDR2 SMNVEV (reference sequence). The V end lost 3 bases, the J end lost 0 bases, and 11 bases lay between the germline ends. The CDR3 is CASSFLGGLNTEAFF. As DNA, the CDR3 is TGTGCCAGCAGTTTCCTGGGTGGGCTGAACACTGAAGCTTTCTTT.

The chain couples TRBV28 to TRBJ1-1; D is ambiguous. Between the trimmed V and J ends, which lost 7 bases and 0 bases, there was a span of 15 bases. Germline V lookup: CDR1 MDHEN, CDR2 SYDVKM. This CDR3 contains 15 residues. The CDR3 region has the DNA TGTGCCAGCATTTCCTGGGCAGGAATGAACACTGAAGCTTTCTTT. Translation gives CASISWAGMNTEAFF. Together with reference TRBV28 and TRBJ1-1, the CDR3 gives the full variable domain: DVKVTQSSRYLVKRTGEKVFLECVQDMDHENMFWYRQDPGLGLRLIYFSYDVKMKEKGDIPEGYSVSREKKERFSLILESASTNQTSMYLCASISWAGMNTEAFFGQGTRLTVV.

The CDR3 here is CASSPAVTAPNEKLFF. The CDR3 DNA is TGCGCCAGCAGCCCGGCGGTGACAGCCCCTAATGAAAAACTGTTTTTT. V usage is TRBV5-1 and J usage is TRBJ1-4; tentative D call: TRBD1 (5 bases). Germline assignment: CDR1 SGHRS and CDR2 YFSETQ. V lost 4 bases and J 3 bases, leaving 16 bases between the germline ends. The length of the CDR3 is 16 residues.

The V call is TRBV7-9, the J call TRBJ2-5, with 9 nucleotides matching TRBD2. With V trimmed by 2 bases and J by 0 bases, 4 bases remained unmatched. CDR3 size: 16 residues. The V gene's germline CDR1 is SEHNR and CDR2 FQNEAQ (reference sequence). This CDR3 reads CASSLYLAGYQETQYF. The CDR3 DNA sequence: TGTGCCAGCAGCTTATATCTAGCGGGGTACCAAGAGACCCAGTACTTC. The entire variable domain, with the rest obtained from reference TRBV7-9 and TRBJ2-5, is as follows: DTGVSQNPRHKITKRGQNVTFRCDPISEHNRLYWYRQTLGQGPEFLTYFQNEAQLEKSRLLSDRFSAERPKGSFSTLEIQRTEQGDSAMYLCASSLYLAGYQETQYFGPGTRLLVL.

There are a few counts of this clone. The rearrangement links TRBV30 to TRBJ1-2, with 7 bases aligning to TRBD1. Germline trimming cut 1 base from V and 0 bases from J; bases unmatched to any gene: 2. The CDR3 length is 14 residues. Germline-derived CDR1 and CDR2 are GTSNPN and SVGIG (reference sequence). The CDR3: CAWSGDSPNYGYTF. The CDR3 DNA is TGTGCCTGGAGTGGGGACAGCCCTAACTATGGCTACACCTTC.

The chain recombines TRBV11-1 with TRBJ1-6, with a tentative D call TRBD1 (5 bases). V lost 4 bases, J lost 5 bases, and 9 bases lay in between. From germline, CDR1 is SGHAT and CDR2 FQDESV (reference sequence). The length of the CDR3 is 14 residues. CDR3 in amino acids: CASSSRGNNSPLHF. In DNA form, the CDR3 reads TGTGCCAGCAGCTCTCGGGGGAATAATTCACCCCTCCACTTT.

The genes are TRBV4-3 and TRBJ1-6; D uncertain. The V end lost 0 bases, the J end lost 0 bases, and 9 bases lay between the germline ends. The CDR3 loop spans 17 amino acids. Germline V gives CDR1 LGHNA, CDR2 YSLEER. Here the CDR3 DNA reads TGCGCCAGCAGCCAAGATCACAGTTACTCCTATAATTCACCCCTCCACTTT. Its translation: CASSQDHSYSYNSPLHF.

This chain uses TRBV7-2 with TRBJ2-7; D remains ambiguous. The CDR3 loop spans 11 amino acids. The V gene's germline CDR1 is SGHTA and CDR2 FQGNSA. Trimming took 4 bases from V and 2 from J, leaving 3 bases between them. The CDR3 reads CASSSAYEQYF. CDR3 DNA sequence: TGTGCCAGCAGCTCAGCCTACGAGCAGTACTTC.

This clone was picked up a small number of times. CDR3 nucleotide sequence: TGTGCCAGCAGCCTTCGGACAGCTTCGGGTGAGCAGTTCTTC. It codes for CASSLRTASGEQFF. This chain links TRBV7-2 with TRBJ2-1, with D perhaps TRBD1 (6 bases). The germline V gene encodes CDR1 SGHTA and CDR2 FQGNSA. The CDR3 consists of 14 residues. With 5 bases removed from V and 9 bases from J, the gap between germline ends came to 17 bases.

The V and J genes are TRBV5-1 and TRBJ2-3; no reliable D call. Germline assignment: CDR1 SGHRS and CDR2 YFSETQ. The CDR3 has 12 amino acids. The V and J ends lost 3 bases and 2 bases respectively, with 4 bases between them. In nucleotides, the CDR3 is TGCGCCAGCAGCTCCTACACAGATACGCAGTATTTT. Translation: CASSSYTDTQYF.

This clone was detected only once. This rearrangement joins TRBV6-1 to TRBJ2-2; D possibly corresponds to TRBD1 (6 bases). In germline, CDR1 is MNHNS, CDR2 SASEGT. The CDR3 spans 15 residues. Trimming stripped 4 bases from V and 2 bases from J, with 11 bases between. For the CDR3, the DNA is TGTGCCAGCAGTGCCCGGGACACCAACACCGGGGAGCTGTTTTTT. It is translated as CASSARDTNTGELFF.

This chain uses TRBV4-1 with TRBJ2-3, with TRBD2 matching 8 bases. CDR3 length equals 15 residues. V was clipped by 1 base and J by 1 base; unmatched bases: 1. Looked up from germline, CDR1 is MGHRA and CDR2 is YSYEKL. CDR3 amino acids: CASSQGRGGTDTQYF. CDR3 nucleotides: TGCGCCAGCAGCCAAGGGCGGGGGGGCACAGATACGCAGTATTTT.

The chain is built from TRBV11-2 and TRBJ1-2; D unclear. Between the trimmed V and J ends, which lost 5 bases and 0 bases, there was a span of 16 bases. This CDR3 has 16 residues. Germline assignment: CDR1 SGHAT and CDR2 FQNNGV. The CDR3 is CASSASQALTNYGYTF. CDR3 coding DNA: TGTGCCAGCAGCGCAAGCCAGGCCCTGACTAACTATGGCTACACCTTC.

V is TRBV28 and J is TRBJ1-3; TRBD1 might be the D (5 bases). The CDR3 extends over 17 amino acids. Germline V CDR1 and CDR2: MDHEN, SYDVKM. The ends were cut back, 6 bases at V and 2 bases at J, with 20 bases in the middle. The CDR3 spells CASRGTGGILAGNTIYF. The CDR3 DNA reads TGTGCCAGCAGGGGGACGGGGGGAATCCTGGCTGGAAACACCATATATTTT.

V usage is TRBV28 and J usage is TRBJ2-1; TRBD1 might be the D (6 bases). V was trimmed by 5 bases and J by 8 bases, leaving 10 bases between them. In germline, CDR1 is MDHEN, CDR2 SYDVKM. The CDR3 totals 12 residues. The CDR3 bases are TGTGCCAGCAGTCTACAGGGTTATGAGCAGTTCTTC. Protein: CASSLQGYEQFF.

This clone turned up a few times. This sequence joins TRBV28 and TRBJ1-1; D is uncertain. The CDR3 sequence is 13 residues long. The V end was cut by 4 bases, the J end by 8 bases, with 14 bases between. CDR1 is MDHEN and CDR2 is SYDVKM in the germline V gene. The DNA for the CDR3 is TGTGCCAGCAGTTCCGACTGGTTTACCGAAGCTTTCTTT. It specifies CASSSDWFTEAFF.

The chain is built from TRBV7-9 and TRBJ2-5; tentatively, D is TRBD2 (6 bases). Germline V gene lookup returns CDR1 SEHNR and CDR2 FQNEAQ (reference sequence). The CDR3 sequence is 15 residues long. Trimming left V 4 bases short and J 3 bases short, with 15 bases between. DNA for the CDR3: TGTGCCAGCAGCTCACTCCCGACTAGAGAAGAGACCCAGTACTTC. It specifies CASSSLPTREETQYF.